The following is a TCR beta chain sequence with its context. The entry originates in a study of blood T cell repertoires in COVID-19. Overall study: From the United States, Italy and Spain came samples of acute and convalescent COVID-19. In each case, the material was cDNA or gDNA derived from T cells, B-cell-depleted T cells, or PBMCs.

Assay used: immunoSEQ multiplex PCR; TCRdb lists only in-frame clones, some missing. The table has roughly 88,000 clones, over 80% seen once. Looked up from germline, CDR1 is LNHDA and CDR2 is SQIVND (reference sequence). The length of the CDR3 is 15 residues. The V end was cut by 6 bases, the J end by 2 bases, with 16 bases between. The receptor comes from a woman aged 45-59 years in a cohort sampled during active COVID-19. Sequenced material: peripheral blood. This sequence joins TRBV19 and TRBJ1-2; D may be TRBD1 (5 bases). The CDR3 loop is CASRVFDRSNYGYTF. As DNA, the CDR3 is TGTGCCAGTAGGGTCTTCGACAGATCGAACTATGGCTACACCTTC.